What follows are 20 T cell receptor beta chains derived from one specimen sequenced in a study of blood T cells in healthy people across ages. A second PCR of roughly 7 to 11 cycles used a sample-barcoded 5' primer and a J-beta primer mix. TCRdb ran MiXCR on the 5' RACE reads and lists one entry per CDR3 protein. Among approximately 810,000 distinct CDR3 sequences listed, roughly 34% were seen once. Sequenced: blood. Receptor source: a man younger than 30 in good health.

Note on this clonotype: One base away lies a much larger clone, so this may be a sequencing read error. V usage is TRBV13 and J usage is TRBJ2-3; unclear D gene. The V gene's germline CDR1 is PRHDT and CDR2 FYEKMQ (reference sequence). This CDR3 comprises 14 residues. Trimming left V 5 bases short and J 6 bases short, with 15 bases between. CDR3 in DNA: TGTGCCAGCAGCGCTCGGACCGCGCTTGATACGCAGTATTTT. Amino acid sequence: CASSARTALDTQYF.

The sample holds a few counts of this clonotype. This chain uses TRBV19 with TRBJ1-2; D may be TRBD1 (5 bases). Germline V CDR1 and CDR2: LNHDA, SQIVND (reference sequence). The CDR3 has 14 residues. With 9 bases removed from V and 5 bases from J, the gap between germline ends came to 19 bases. As DNA, the CDR3 is TGTGCCAGCTCCGCGGCTGGGGGGAGATATGGCTACACCTTC. This translates into CASSAAGGRYGYTF.

This clonotype was counted only a few times. The chain joins TRBV7-9 to TRBJ2-7; D is perhaps TRBD1 (5 bases). This CDR3 comprises 15 residues. Trimming took off 1 base at V and 7 bases at J, with 17 bases between the two ends. Per germline, CDR1 SEHNR and CDR2 FQNEAQ (reference sequence). DNA for the CDR3: TGTGCCAGCAGCTTAGGTCAGGGTGGCGAAAATGAGCAGTACTTC. This encodes CASSLGQGGENEQYF. Together with reference TRBV7-9 and TRBJ2-7, the CDR3 gives the full variable domain: DTGVSQNPRHKITKRGQNVTFRCDPISEHNRLYWYRQTLGQGPEFLTYFQNEAQLEKSRLLSDRFSAERPKGSFSTLEIQRTEQGDSAMYLCASSLGQGGENEQYFGPGTRLTVT.

The genes are TRBV20-1 and TRBJ1-5; maybe TRBD1 (5 bases). Germline CDR1 DFQATT, CDR2 SNEGSKA (reference sequence). This CDR3 contains 14 residues. With 2 bases removed from V and 2 bases from J, the gap between germline ends came to 10 bases. The CDR3 nucleotides read TGCAGTGCTAGAATAGGGGACGGCAATCAGCCCCAGCATTTT. Translation gives CSARIGDGNQPQHF.

The sample holds a few counts of this clonotype. This chain joins TRBV7-9 and TRBJ2-1; TRBD2 agrees at 7 bases. The J segment lost 3 bases and the V segment lost 4 bases, leaving 9 bases of the junction unmatched. Germline-derived CDR1 and CDR2 are SEHNR and FQNEAQ (reference sequence). CDR3 length: 16 residues. CDR3 nucleotides: TGTGCCAGCAGCTCGACTAGCCCCGCAAACTACAATGAGCAGTTCTTC. Encoded protein: CASSSTSPANYNEQFF. The full variable domain, completed using reference TRBV7-9 and TRBJ2-1, is DTGVSQNPRHKITKRGQNVTFRCDPISEHNRLYWYRQTLGQGPEFLTYFQNEAQLEKSRLLSDRFSAERPKGSFSTLEIQRTEQGDSAMYLCASSSTSPANYNEQFFGPGTRLTVL.

The chain is built from TRBV5-6 and TRBJ2-6; no firm D call. Trimming took off 0 bases at V and 3 bases at J, with 4 bases between the two ends. Germline CDR1 SGHDT, CDR2 YYEEEE. This CDR3 has 14 residues. The CDR3 loop is CASSLEGGANVLTF. The CDR3 nucleotides are TGTGCCAGCAGCTTGGAAGGTGGGGCCAACGTCCTGACTTTC.

In this sample, this clonotype turned up many times. The rearrangement links TRBV20-1 to TRBJ2-4; D remains ambiguous. Trimming stripped 2 bases from V and 0 bases from J, with 5 bases between. Per germline, CDR1 DFQATT and CDR2 SNEGSKA (reference sequence). This CDR3 contains 13 residues. CDR3 in amino acids: CSARSQAKNIQYF. CDR3 bases: TGCAGTGCTAGATCTCAAGCCAAAAACATTCAGTACTTC.

This clonotype was seen a handful of times. This chain joins TRBV5-5 and TRBJ1-6, with D perhaps matching TRBD1 (5 bases). The CDR3 is made up of 14 amino acids. Germline V gene lookup returns CDR1 SGHKS and CDR2 YYEKEE (reference sequence). Trimming pared 4 bases from V and 7 bases from J, leaving 12 bases between. Written as DNA, the CDR3 is TGTGCCAGCAGCATCTGGGACGAAAATTCACCCCTCCACTTT. The encoded protein is CASSIWDENSPLHF.

The chain uses TRBV7-2 and TRBJ1-5; D remains ambiguous. CDR1 and CDR2 (germline): SGHTA, FQGNSA. This CDR3 is built from 16 residues. V was cut by 5 bases and J by 0 bases, with 14 bases left in between. In nucleotides, the CDR3 is TGTGCCAGCAGCCCCTTGGGAGGCCTTAGCAATCAGCCCCAGCATTTT. Amino acids: CASSPLGGLSNQPQHF.

The J gene is TRBJ1-1, the V gene TRBV20-1; a possible D gene is TRBD1 (5 bases). CDR3 length equals 14 residues. The germline V gene encodes CDR1 DFQATT and CDR2 SNEGSKA (reference sequence). The V end lost 0 bases, the J end lost 2 bases, and 10 bases lay between the germline ends. The CDR3 sequence is CSARDGTANTEAFF. CDR3 DNA: TGCAGTGCTAGAGATGGGACGGCTAACACTGAAGCTTTCTTT.

V is TRBV6-1 and J is TRBJ2-1; 7 nucleotides agree with TRBD2. The CDR3 covers 16 residues. The germline V gene encodes CDR1 MNHNS and CDR2 SASEGT. Losses at the gene ends were 9 bases for V and 13 bases for J; bases not matched to a gene: 24. The CDR3 bases are TGTGCCAGTCCCCCCTCCCTCATACCGACTAGCTCAACCCAGTTCTTC. Protein: CASPPSLIPTSSTQFF.

The V gene is TRBV11-1, the J gene TRBJ2-7; 7 nucleotides line up with TRBD1. From germline, CDR1 is SGHAT and CDR2 FQDESV (reference sequence). This CDR3 is built from 14 residues. Trimming took 7 bases from V and 1 from J; bases not matched to a gene: 7. In DNA, the CDR3 is TGTGCCAGCAATAGAGCAGGGGGTTCCTACGAGCAGTACTTC. This sequence encodes CASNRAGGSYEQYF.

The chain employs TRBV5-1 and TRBJ1-5; D unclear. Germline V lookup: CDR1 SGHRS, CDR2 YFSETQ. The V and J ends lost 4 bases and 1 base respectively, with 15 bases between them. The CDR3 runs 16 residues. CDR3 coding DNA: TGCGCCAGCAGCCCCCAAGGGCGCGGGAGCAATCAGCCCCAGCATTTT. It is translated as CASSPQGRGSNQPQHF.

This sequence joins TRBV5-6 and TRBJ1-1; TRBD1 aligns across 8 bases. The CDR3 covers 15 residues. The J segment lost 4 bases and the V segment lost 9 bases, leaving 14 bases of the junction unmatched. Germline V gives CDR1 SGHDT, CDR2 YYEEEE. CDR3 sequence: CANRPTGEGGTEAFF. In DNA form, the CDR3 reads TGTGCCAACCGACCGACAGGGGAGGGCGGCACTGAAGCTTTCTTT.

Comments on this clonotype: A much larger clone differs from this one at a single base, so this may be a read error. The rearrangement uses TRBV7-2 and TRBJ1-2; D uncertain. The CDR3 is 12 residues long. V was pared by 6 bases and J by 3 bases, with 8 bases between. The germline gives CDR1 SGHTA, CDR2 FQGNSA. The CDR3 DNA reads TGTGCCAGCAGGTCTGCTGACTATGGCTACACCTTC. As protein: CASRSADYGYTF.

The J gene is TRBJ2-1, the V gene TRBV7-9; a weak D match, TRBD2 (5 bases). The CDR3 runs to 16 residues. Trimming cost V 3 bases and J 5 bases, with 17 bases left between them. Germline CDR1 is SEHNR and CDR2 is FQNEAQ (reference sequence). The CDR3 DNA reads as TGTGCCAGCAGCTTCCCCGCAGGCGGAGGAAACAATGAGCAGTTCTTC. Translating gives CASSFPAGGGNNEQFF.

This clonotype showed up just a few times. The chain uses TRBV12-3 or TRBV12-4 and TRBJ2-2, with D possibly TRBD1 on 5 matching bases. The CDR3 loop spans 12 amino acids. V was trimmed by 7 bases and J by 6 bases, leaving 9 bases between them. The CDR3 sequence is CASTQQAGELFF. The CDR3 nucleotides are TGTGCCAGCACCCAACAGGCCGGGGAGCTGTTTTTT.

With respect to this clonotype: Germline and junction disagree at one end, which may indicate a read error. The chain links TRBV20-1 to TRBJ2-7; 7 bases agree with TRBD1. Germline V gene data show CDR1 as DFQATT and CDR2 as SNEGSKA (reference sequence). The CDR3 runs 13 residues. The CDR3 coding sequence is TGCAGTACTAGAGAGACAGGGACCTACGAGCAGTACTTC. Translation gives CSTRETGTYEQYF.

The rearrangement joins TRBV27 to TRBJ2-1; TRBD2 aligns across 8 bases. The germline V gene has CDR1 MNHEY and CDR2 SMNVEV (reference sequence). J was trimmed by 8 bases and V by 7 bases; bases with no gene match: 13. The CDR3 runs 15 residues. The chain's CDR3 is CASTPWRGAGDEQFF. Written as DNA, the CDR3 is TGTGCCAGCACCCCGTGGCGGGGGGCCGGCGATGAGCAGTTCTTC.

The chain carries TRBV6-6 and TRBJ1-6; unclear D gene. Trimming cost V 4 bases and J 5 bases, with 12 bases left between them. The CDR3 sequence is 15 residues long. Germline V gene lookup returns CDR1 MNHNY and CDR2 SVGAGI (reference sequence). The chain's CDR3 is CASSLGAIDNSPLHF. CDR3 nucleotides: TGTGCCAGCAGTTTGGGCGCGATTGATAATTCACCCCTCCACTTT.